Listed below are T cell receptor beta chains from one sample, sequenced in a study of immune heterogeneity within non-small cell lung tumors. One entry per CDR3 protein, called by TCRdb with MiXCR from the multiplex PCR reads. Of some 9,900 distinct CDR3 sequences detected, 26% appear once; the ten largest clones hold more than 20%. The sequenced sample consisted of lung tumor tissue. The receptor source for this set is a woman aged 45 to 65 with non-small cell lung cancer. Both conserved end residues are trimmed from each CDR3. The size field is filled for only some rows; it gives once, few, many or a size class.

V gene: TRBV12-3/TRBV12-4
J gene: TRBJ1-1
clone size: many
CDR3 protein: ASRPTGGGEWDTEAF

V gene: TRBV4-1
J gene: TRBJ1-2
clone size: .
CDR3 protein: ASSPQVMGARGYT

V gene: TRBV9
J gene: TRBJ1-1
clone size: .
CDR3 protein: ASSVFTDGTEAF

V gene: TRBV7-2
J gene: TRBJ1-1
clone size: .
CDR3 protein: ASSLRRATEAF

V gene: TRBV7-9
J gene: TRBJ1-4
clone size: many
CDR3 protein: ASSLDVRTTNEKLF

V gene: TRBV24-1
J gene: TRBJ2-7
clone size: medium-sized
CDR3 protein: ATSDSFSYTYEQY

V gene: TRBV6-2/TRBV6-3
J gene: TRBJ2-3
clone size: once
CDR3 protein: ASRAQLADTQY

V gene: TRBV29-1
J gene: TRBJ2-5
clone size: few
CDR3 protein: SVGDLRRETQY

V gene: TRBV2
J gene: TRBJ2-6
clone size: .
CDR3 protein: ASSKPSGGRETKY

V gene: TRBV5-1
J gene: TRBJ2-5
clone size: many
CDR3 protein: ASSPGLDQETQY

V gene: TRBV4-1
J gene: TRBJ1-6
clone size: .
CDR3 protein: ASSQAGQGYGSPLH

V gene: TRBV20-1
J gene: TRBJ2-7
clone size: .
CDR3 protein: SARDVGTLYEQY

V gene: TRBV7-3
J gene: TRBJ1-6
clone size: many
CDR3 protein: ASSLTGNNSPLH

V gene: TRBV5-6
J gene: TRBJ2-7
clone size: .
CDR3 protein: ASSLGQKHEQY

V gene: TRBV7-2
J gene: TRBJ1-2
clone size: many
CDR3 protein: ASSLETGDVYGYT

V gene: TRBV3-1
J gene: TRBJ2-1
clone size: many
CDR3 protein: ASSQELGQGVNEQF

V gene: TRBV6-1
J gene: TRBJ2-7
clone size: many
CDR3 protein: ASSSTTVYEQY

V gene: TRBV2
J gene: TRBJ1-6
clone size: few
CDR3 protein: ASSESPPPIGSSPLH

V gene: TRBV7-2
J gene: TRBJ1-2
clone size: many
CDR3 protein: ASSHYLRADNYGYT

V gene: TRBV11-3
J gene: TRBJ2-3
clone size: many
CDR3 protein: ASSRGTSGGTDTQY

V gene: TRBV4-1
J gene: TRBJ2-7
clone size: many
CDR3 protein: ASSQRQGRSDEQY

V gene: TRBV25-1
J gene: TRBJ2-1
clone size: .
CDR3 protein: ASSKSGTGYNEQF

V gene: TRBV5-1
J gene: TRBJ2-7
clone size: medium-sized
CDR3 protein: ASRGTGEGPYEQY

V gene: TRBV9
J gene: TRBJ2-2
clone size: .
CDR3 protein: ASSAGQDTGELF

V gene: TRBV4-1
J gene: TRBJ2-1
clone size: few
CDR3 protein: ASSQDRRGGLMDEQF

V gene: TRBV6-1
J gene: TRBJ1-2
clone size: once
CDR3 protein: ASSPTRELPYGYT

V gene: TRBV10-3
J gene: TRBJ1-2
clone size: many
CDR3 protein: AITHSYGYT

V gene: TRBV19
J gene: TRBJ2-5
clone size: .
CDR3 protein: ASSPNIGRLSETQY

V gene: TRBV28
J gene: TRBJ1-5
clone size: many
CDR3 protein: ASSKGTLSQPQH

V gene: TRBV12-5
J gene: TRBJ1-5
clone size: .
CDR3 protein: ASGIGSNQPQH

V gene: TRBV7-9
J gene: TRBJ2-6
clone size: few
CDR3 protein: ASSLGVGSGANVLT

V gene: TRBV20-1
J gene: TRBJ1-2
clone size: medium-sized
CDR3 protein: SAGAGTGNYGYT

V gene: TRBV11-1
J gene: TRBJ2-3
clone size: many
CDR3 protein: ASSLQGGADTQY

V gene: TRBV6-2/TRBV6-3
J gene: TRBJ2-1
clone size: .
CDR3 protein: ASRPGQGGNEQF

V gene: TRBV7-2
J gene: TRBJ2-3
clone size: many
CDR3 protein: ASSLADLAGGTDTQY

V gene: TRBV20-1
J gene: TRBJ2-1
clone size: many
CDR3 protein: SATGRYSYNEQF

V gene: TRBV19
J gene: TRBJ1-5
clone size: many
CDR3 protein: ASSLTPGQSNQPQH

V gene: TRBV20-1
J gene: TRBJ2-7
clone size: medium-sized
CDR3 protein: SAREETDYYEQY

V gene: TRBV19
J gene: TRBJ2-1
clone size: .
CDR3 protein: ASSPTSGSRASYNEQF

V gene: TRBV5-5
J gene: TRBJ2-5
clone size: .
CDR3 protein: ASSLGQGIETQY

V gene: TRBV20-1
J gene: TRBJ1-1
clone size: .
CDR3 protein: SARDQGNTEAF

V gene: TRBV6-9
J gene: TRBJ2-2
clone size: .
CDR3 protein: ASSFTGTGELF

V gene: TRBV2
J gene: TRBJ1-5
clone size: many
CDR3 protein: ASSLDRDHQPQH

V gene: TRBV7-2
J gene: TRBJ2-7
clone size: many
CDR3 protein: ASSLMGSSQY

V gene: TRBV3-1
J gene: TRBJ1-5
clone size: .
CDR3 protein: ASSQGYTGYSNQPQH

V gene: TRBV11-2
J gene: TRBJ1-2
clone size: medium-sized
CDR3 protein: ASSRDRGNYGYT

V gene: TRBV20-1
J gene: TRBJ1-2
clone size: many
CDR3 protein: SARVQRTYGYT

V gene: TRBV4-1
J gene: TRBJ2-7
clone size: many
CDR3 protein: ASSQDGSSYEQY

V gene: TRBV28
J gene: .
clone size: .
CDR3 protein: ASSLSTAGNQPQY

V gene: TRBV2
J gene: TRBJ1-4
clone size: many
CDR3 protein: ASSQYRAQGRLATNEKLF

V gene: TRBV6-9
J gene: TRBJ1-1
clone size: .
CDR3 protein: ASSFAGAGDTEAF